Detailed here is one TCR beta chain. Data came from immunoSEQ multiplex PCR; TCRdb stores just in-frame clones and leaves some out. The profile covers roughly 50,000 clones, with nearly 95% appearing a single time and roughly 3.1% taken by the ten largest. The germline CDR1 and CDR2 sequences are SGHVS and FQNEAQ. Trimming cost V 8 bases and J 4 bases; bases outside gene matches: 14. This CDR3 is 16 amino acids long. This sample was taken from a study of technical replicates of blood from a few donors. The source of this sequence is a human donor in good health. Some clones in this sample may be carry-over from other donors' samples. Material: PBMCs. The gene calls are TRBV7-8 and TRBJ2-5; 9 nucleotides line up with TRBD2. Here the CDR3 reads CASLRVASGIPETQYF. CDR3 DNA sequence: TGTGCCAGCTTGAGGGTGGCTAGCGGGATTCCAGAGACCCAGTACTTC. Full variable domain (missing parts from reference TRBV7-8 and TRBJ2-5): GAGVSQSPRYKVAKRGQDVALRCDPISGHVSLFWYQQALGQGPEFLTYFQNEAQLDKSGLPSDRFFAERPEGSVSTLKIQRTQQEDSAVYLCASLRVASGIPETQYFGPGTRLLVL.